This TCR beta chain was sequenced in a study of blood T cells in healthy people across ages. In its sample, this clonotype was seen a few times. Antigen: not known. The study, taken as a whole, reports: Unsorted PBMCs ruled out conclusive naive versus antigen-experienced comparison.

V was cut by 8 bases and J by 5 bases, with 22 bases left in between. This CDR3 has 16 residues. Germline V lookup: CDR1 MNHNS, CDR2 SASEGT. A J-beta primer mix and a sample-barcoded 5' primer were used in a second PCR of roughly 6 to 12 cycles. TCRdb analysed the 5' RACE reads with MiXCR anew, one entry per CDR3 protein. The sample lists about 1.6 million distinct CDR3 sequences, almost 35% occurring once. This receptor was identified in a woman younger than 45 in good health. The V gene is TRBV6-1, the J gene TRBJ2-1; possibly TRBD2 for D (6 bases). Material for sequencing was blood. This CDR3 reads CASGETGTLGDNEQFF. CDR3 nucleotide sequence: TGTGCCAGCGGGGAGACCGGGACTCTGGGGGACAATGAGCAGTTCTTC.